The rows below give T cell receptor beta chains drawn from one sample of a study of cytomegalovirus exposure and HLA in healthy donors. The data were produced by immunoSEQ multiplex PCR, yet TCRdb's version contains in-frame clones alone and is incomplete. The sample has fewer than 250,000 clones, around three quarters seen once. Source material: PBMCs. The receptors shown here come from a middle-aged man in good health and CMV-seronegative. Both conserved end residues are part of each CDR3. D genes are given only for firm matches. Rows give clone size only sometimes, using once, few, many, or a class for an expanded clone.

clone size: .; CDR3 length: 13; V gene: TRBV5-1; J gene: TRBJ2-1; D gene: .; CDR3 protein: CASFSYPGNEQFF; CDR3 DNA: TGCGCCAGCTTCTCTTACCCCGGCAATGAGCAGTTCTTC
clone size: .; CDR3 length: 13; V gene: TRBV19; J gene: TRBJ1-5; D gene: .; CDR3 protein: CASSIDGGQPQHF; CDR3 DNA: TGTGCCAGTAGTATAGACGGGGGTCAGCCCCAGCATTTC
clone size: .; CDR3 length: 14; V gene: TRBV5-8; J gene: TRBJ1-3; D gene: .; CDR3 protein: CASSLSFSGNTIYF; CDR3 DNA: TGTGCCAGCAGCTTATCCTTCTCTGGAAACACCATATATTTT
clone size: .; CDR3 length: 15; V gene: TRBV9; J gene: TRBJ2-2; D gene: TRBD1; CDR3 protein: CASSSRTGGIGELFF; CDR3 DNA: TGTGCCAGCAGCTCAAGGACAGGGGGCATCGGGGAGCTGTTTTTT
clone size: .; CDR3 length: 14; V gene: TRBV7-9; J gene: TRBJ2-5; D gene: TRBD2; CDR3 protein: CASSLFTSGGTQYF; CDR3 DNA: TGTGCCAGCAGCTTATTCACTAGCGGGGGGACCCAGTACTTC
clone size: .; CDR3 length: 17; V gene: TRBV18; J gene: TRBJ1-5; D gene: .; CDR3 protein: CASSPLAVLRANQPQHF; CDR3 DNA: TGTGCCAGCTCACCACTAGCGGTCCTCAGGGCCAATCAGCCCCAGCATTTT
clone size: .; CDR3 length: 16; V gene: TRBV4-1; J gene: TRBJ2-1; D gene: .; CDR3 protein: CASTLEGGPSYNEQFF; CDR3 DNA: TGCGCCAGCACCCTAGAGGGGGGACCCTCCTACAATGAGCAGTTCTTC
clone size: .; CDR3 length: 14; V gene: TRBV28; J gene: TRBJ2-3; D gene: .; CDR3 protein: CASSLSVLTDTQYF; CDR3 DNA: TGTGCCAGCAGTTTATCGGTCCTCACAGATACGCAGTATTTT
clone size: .; CDR3 length: 15; V gene: TRBV28; J gene: TRBJ2-1; D gene: .; CDR3 protein: CASTMGGADYNEQFF; CDR3 DNA: TGTGCCAGCACCATGGGGGGAGCGGACTACAATGAGCAGTTCTTC
clone size: .; CDR3 length: 17; V gene: TRBV7-2; J gene: TRBJ2-5; D gene: TRBD1; CDR3 protein: CASSLGAGTGGQETQYF; CDR3 DNA: TGTGCCAGCAGCTTAGGCGCCGGGACAGGGGGCCAAGAGACCCAGTACTTC
clone size: .; CDR3 length: 18; V gene: TRBV5-6; J gene: TRBJ2-1; D gene: TRBD2; CDR3 protein: CASSFARSGSSSYNEQFF; CDR3 DNA: TGTGCCAGCAGCTTTGCAAGGAGCGGGAGTAGCTCCTACAATGAGCAGTTCTTC
clone size: .; CDR3 length: 15; V gene: TRBV18; J gene: TRBJ1-6; D gene: TRBD1; CDR3 protein: CASSPTQGADSPLHF; CDR3 DNA: TGTGCCAGCTCACCCACCCAGGGGGCCGATTCACCCCTCCACTTT
clone size: .; CDR3 length: 14; V gene: TRBV7-8; J gene: TRBJ1-4; D gene: TRBD1; CDR3 protein: CASSEGDRSHGALF; CDR3 DNA: TGTGCCAGCAGCGAGGGGGACAGGAGCCACGGCGCCCTATTT
clone size: .; CDR3 length: 15; V gene: TRBV5-4; J gene: TRBJ1-1; D gene: .; CDR3 protein: CASSLEYSLNTEAFF; CDR3 DNA: TGTGCCAGCAGCTTGGAATACTCTTTGAACACTGAAGCTTTCTTT
clone size: .; CDR3 length: 14; V gene: TRBV7-9; J gene: TRBJ1-1; D gene: .; CDR3 protein: CASSLVEGATEAFF; CDR3 DNA: TGTGCCAGCAGCTTAGTCGAAGGGGCAACTGAAGCTTTCTTT
clone size: .; CDR3 length: 16; V gene: TRBV11-2; J gene: TRBJ2-1; D gene: .; CDR3 protein: CASSLRDKAPYNEQFF; CDR3 DNA: TGTGCCAGCAGCTTGAGGGACAAGGCCCCCTACAATGAGCAGTTCTTC
clone size: .; CDR3 length: 12; V gene: TRBV7-2; J gene: TRBJ2-3; D gene: .; CDR3 protein: CASSLFSDTQYF; CDR3 DNA: TGTGCCAGCAGCCTATTTAGTGATACGCAGTATTTT
clone size: .; CDR3 length: 19; V gene: TRBV11-2; J gene: TRBJ2-1; D gene: TRBD1; CDR3 protein: CASSLSWAIRTGFRNEQFF; CDR3 DNA: TGTGCCAGCAGCTTATCATGGGCTATCCGGACAGGGTTTCGGAATGAGCAGTTCTTC
clone size: .; CDR3 length: 16; V gene: TRBV19; J gene: TRBJ2-1; D gene: TRBD1; CDR3 protein: CASSISGTGAPNEQFF; CDR3 DNA: TGTGCCAGTAGTATTTCTGGGACAGGGGCCCCCAATGAGCAGTTCTTC
clone size: few; CDR3 length: 16; V gene: TRBV15; J gene: TRBJ2-1; D gene: TRBD2; CDR3 protein: CATSRGTSGRLNEQFF; CDR3 DNA: TGTGCCACCAGCAGAGGGACTAGCGGGAGGCTGAATGAGCAGTTCTTC
clone size: .; CDR3 length: 15; V gene: TRBV11-1; J gene: TRBJ2-3; D gene: .; CDR3 protein: CASSLGLFSTDTQYF; CDR3 DNA: TGTGCCAGCAGCTTAGGGCTCTTTAGCACAGATACGCAGTATTTT
clone size: .; CDR3 length: 14; V gene: TRBV6-5; J gene: TRBJ2-1; D gene: TRBD2; CDR3 protein: CASSRTSGYNEQFF; CDR3 DNA: TGTGCCAGCAGCAGGACTAGCGGCTACAATGAGCAGTTCTTC
clone size: .; CDR3 length: 17; V gene: TRBV5-1; J gene: TRBJ2-7; D gene: TRBD1; CDR3 protein: CASSLAQARQGNSEQYF; CDR3 DNA: TGCGCCAGCAGCTTGGCCCAGGCCAGACAGGGCAATAGCGAGCAGTACTTC
clone size: .; CDR3 length: 16; V gene: TRBV5-8; J gene: TRBJ1-1; D gene: TRBD1; CDR3 protein: CASRGNGTGGRTEAFF; CDR3 DNA: TGTGCCAGCAGGGGGAACGGGACAGGGGGCAGGACTGAAGCTTTCTTT
clone size: .; CDR3 length: 15; V gene: TRBV2; J gene: TRBJ1-5; D gene: .; CDR3 protein: CASSYSGTSNQPQHF; CDR3 DNA: TGTGCCAGCAGTTATTCCGGGACAAGTAATCAGCCCCAGCATTTT
clone size: .; CDR3 length: 14; V gene: TRBV7-7; J gene: TRBJ2-2; D gene: .; CDR3 protein: CASSLETLTGELFF; CDR3 DNA: TGTGCCAGCAGCCTGGAGACTCTTACCGGGGAGCTGTTTTTT